This T cell receptor (beta chain) is from a study of T cells in Graves' hyperthyroidism and ophthalmopathy. On the study more broadly: Peripheral blood was acquired at first diagnosis, ahead of any therapy whatsoever.

With 5 bases clipped from V and 12 bases from J, the junction kept 26 bases outside the gene matches. Looked up from germline, CDR1 is SGDLS and CDR2 is YYNGEE. CDR3 length: 19 residues. Study-level findings and limits: Ophthalmopathy cases were set apart from stable hyperthyroidism by a 13 V-J model. Clonotypes that were expanded in thyroid above 0.001 mostly appeared in blood too.

It was uncontrolled infection, other autoimmune disease, pregnancy or lactation that excluded patients. Of note for this clonotype: Its antigen is unknown.

TCR beta CDR3 sequences were amplified from RNA transcripts. Primed by the HTBI set, a first-round RT-PCR was run on the TCR CDR3. TCRdb recomputed calls from the multiplex PCR reads with MiXCR, one row per CDR3 protein. The table shows around 600,000 distinct CDR3 sequences, with approximately 15% occurring only once. The sample comprised blood. J is TRBJ2-1 and V is TRBV9, with TRBD2 identical over 10 bases. This receptor was identified in a woman aged 18-29 years with Graves' ophthalmopathy. The CDR3 region is CASSGPGTSELSESVGQFF. The DNA for the CDR3 is TGTGCCAGCAGTGGTCCGGGGACTAGCGAACTTTCAGAGAGCGTTGGGCAGTTCTTC.